The T cell receptor beta chain under discussion was sequenced for a study of patients and donors after allogeneic stem cell transplantation. This clonotype came up a few times. Each CDR3 protein gets one entry after TCRdb re-called the RT-PCR reads with MiXCR. The sample includes hundreds of thousands of distinct CDR3 sequences, 16% seen only once; the top ten take 7.2%. The clonotype was recovered from a human donor who was either an allogeneic HSCT recipient or a stem cell or donor lymphocyte infusion donor (not recorded which). It is not recorded whose cells these are; they may come from a transplant donor. The sample taken for sequencing was blood, either unsorted or a sorted T cell fraction (not recorded which).

CDR3 bases: TGTGCCAGCACTCTCCCACAGTCTAACTATGGCTACACCTTC. It translates to CASTLPQSNYGYTF. The genes are TRBV7-2 and TRBJ1-2; no clear D gene. Trimming shortened V by 7 bases and J by 0 bases, and 12 bases separated the two germline ends. Germline loops: CDR1 SGHTA, CDR2 FQGNSA. This CDR3 region has 14 residues.